This section outlines one TCR beta chain sequence together with its context. Its antigen remains unidentified. This CDR3 has 14 residues. The V end was cut by 0 bases, the J end by 5 bases, with 9 bases between. Germline V gene sequence: CDR1 SGHRS, CDR2 YFSETQ. 13 Jbeta primers and 60 Vbeta primers were used for the PCR. Per the study methods: Later, an analysis found 65 million to 85 million unique TCR beta chains, and 8.5 million to 14 million of these were shared. Data came from immunoSEQ multiplex PCR; TCRdb stores just in-frame clones and leaves some out. V, J and clone size were drawn from that table, and D and trimming were deduced from the DNA. The sample consists of roughly 130,000 clones, around 70% of them appearing once. The sample is drawn from a study of cytomegalovirus exposure and HLA in healthy donors. Study-wide context: There were some 120 million unique TCR beta sequences, drawn from around 180 million T cells, in an earlier analysis.

Findings and limits, study-wide: A highly shared variant cluster was judged a likely technical artifact. TRBV6-2, TRBV6-3 and other indistinguishable V segments were excluded.

The sequenced material came from PBMCs. This clonotype was obtained from a woman aged 55-70 years in good health and CMV-seropositive. The genes are TRBV5-1 and TRBJ2-1, with D tentatively TRBD2 (5 bases). This CDR3 is CASSLGGENNEQFF. CDR3 DNA: TGCGCCAGCAGCTTGGGTGGGGAGAACAATGAGCAGTTCTTC.